This record covers a single T cell receptor (beta chain). These data come from a study of blood T cell repertoires in COVID-19. Across the whole study: COVID-19 samples from acute and convalescent phases originated in the United States, Italy and Spain. In each case, the material was cDNA or gDNA derived from T cells, B-cell-depleted T cells, or PBMCs.

Authors' processing steps: Estimated nucleated cell counts came from reference gene primer amplification. Data came from immunoSEQ multiplex PCR; TCRdb stores just in-frame clones and leaves some out. That table furnishes V, J and clone size, whereas the DNA furnished D and trimming. The data contain 200,000 to 250,000 clones, approximately 81% of them singletons. V dropped 0 bases and J dropped 3 bases, with 11 bases sitting between them. The CDR3 contains 15 residues. In germline, CDR1 is SGDLS, CDR2 YYNGEE. The sequenced sample consisted of peripheral blood. The sequence was obtained from a woman aged 80 or over with active or convalescent COVID-19. The rearrangement links TRBV9 to TRBJ2-3, with D tentatively TRBD1 (5 bases). The CDR3, as DNA: TGTGCCAGCAGCGTAGCCCAGGGATTGACAGATACGCAGTATTTT. This gives the protein CASSVAQGLTDTQYF.